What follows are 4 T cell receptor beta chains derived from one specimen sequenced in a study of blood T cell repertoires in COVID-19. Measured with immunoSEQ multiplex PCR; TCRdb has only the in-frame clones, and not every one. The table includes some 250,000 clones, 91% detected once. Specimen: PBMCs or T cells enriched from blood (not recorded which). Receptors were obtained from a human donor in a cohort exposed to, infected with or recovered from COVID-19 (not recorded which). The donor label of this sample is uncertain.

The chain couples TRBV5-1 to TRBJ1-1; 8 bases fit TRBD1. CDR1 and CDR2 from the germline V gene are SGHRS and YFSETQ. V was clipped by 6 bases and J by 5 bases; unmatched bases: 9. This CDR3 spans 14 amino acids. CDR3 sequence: CASTSGGAGTEAFF. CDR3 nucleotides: TGCGCCAGCACTTCAGGGGGCGCGGGGACTGAAGCTTTCTTT.

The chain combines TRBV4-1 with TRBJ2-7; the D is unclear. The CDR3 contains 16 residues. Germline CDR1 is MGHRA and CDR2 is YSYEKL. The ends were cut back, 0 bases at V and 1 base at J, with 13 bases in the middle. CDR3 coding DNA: TGCGCCAGCAGCCAAGATATCAACAGACGATCCTACGAGCAGTACTTC. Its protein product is CASSQDINRRSYEQYF.

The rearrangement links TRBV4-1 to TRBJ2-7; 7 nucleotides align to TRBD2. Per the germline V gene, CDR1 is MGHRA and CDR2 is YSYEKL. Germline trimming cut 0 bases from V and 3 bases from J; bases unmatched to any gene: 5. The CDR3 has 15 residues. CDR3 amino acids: CASSQDSAGVYEQYF. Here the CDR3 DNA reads TGCGCCAGCAGCCAAGACAGCGCGGGGGTCTACGAGCAGTACTTC.

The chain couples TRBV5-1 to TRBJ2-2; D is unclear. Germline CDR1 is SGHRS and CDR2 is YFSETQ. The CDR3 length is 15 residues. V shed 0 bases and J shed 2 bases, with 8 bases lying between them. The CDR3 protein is CASSLGQSNTGELFF. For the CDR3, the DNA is TGCGCCAGCAGCTTGGGGCAGTCTAACACCGGGGAGCTGTTTTTT.